A single sample gave rise to the 17 T cell receptor beta chains below, sequenced in a study of intratumoral heterogeneity in liver cancer. Only in-frame clones appear in the TCRdb table, and some are missing; sequencing was by immunoSEQ multiplex PCR. In the table there are just over 20,000 clones, around two thirds of which are singletons. Sequencing was performed on tumor-adjacent normal tissue, taken before any cancer treatment. Receptors originate from a woman aged 65 to 85 with hepatocellular carcinoma.

The chain has TRBV4-1 and TRBJ1-1; TRBD1 agrees at 7 bases. The CDR3 totals 14 residues. J was trimmed by 3 bases and V by 2 bases; bases with no gene match: 3. The germline V gene encodes CDR1 MGHRA and CDR2 YSYEKL. DNA for the CDR3: TGCGCCAGCAGCCAAACACAGGGGTACACTGAAGCTTTCTTT. It specifies CASSQTQGYTEAFF.

The chain joins TRBV30 to TRBJ1-2; no definite D call. CDR1 and CDR2 from the germline V gene are GTSNPN and SVGIG (reference sequence). V lost 0 bases and J 2 bases, leaving 4 bases between the germline ends. The CDR3 runs 12 residues. CDR3 loop: CAWSVLNYGYTF. The DNA of the CDR3 is TGTGCCTGGAGTGTATTGAACTATGGCTACACCTTC.

The chain combines TRBV28 with TRBJ2-7, with D perhaps matching TRBD2 (5 bases). Trimming stripped 2 bases from V and 1 base from J, with 12 bases between. CDR3 size: 15 residues. Germline-derived CDR1 and CDR2 are MDHEN and SYDVKM. This CDR3 reads CASSLTDYSSYEQYF. DNA for the CDR3: TGTGCCAGCAGTTTAACTGACTACTCATCCTACGAGCAGTACTTC.

The chain is built from TRBV6-1 and TRBJ1-2, with TRBD1 as a possible D gene (5 bases). CDR1 and CDR2 from the germline V gene are MNHNS and SASEGT. V was cut by 3 bases and J by 8 bases, with 13 bases left in between. The CDR3 has 13 residues. The CDR3 loop reads CASSEDTISGYTF. Here the CDR3 DNA reads TGTGCCAGCAGTGAGGACACCATAAGCGGCTACACCTTC.

V gene TRBV3-1 (or the pseudogene TRBV3-2) combines with J gene TRBJ2-3; unclear D gene. The CDR3 is 18 amino acids. Trimming removed 0 bases from V and 2 bases from J, with 18 bases in between. Germline V gene lookup returns CDR1 LGHDT and CDR2 YNNKEL (reference sequence). CDR3 nucleotide sequence: TGTGCCAGCAGCCAAGATAAGCGAGCGTCCATCACCACAGATACGCAGTATTTT. It translates to CASSQDKRASITTDTQYF.

This clone occurred a few times. J is TRBJ2-1 and V is TRBV24-1, with TRBD1 matching over 9 bases. With 3 bases clipped from V and 7 bases from J, the junction kept 6 bases outside the gene matches. This CDR3 has 15 amino acids. Germline V gene sequence: CDR1 KGHDR, CDR2 SFDVKD. CDR3 coding DNA: TGTGCCACCAGTGATCATGGGACAGGGTTGAATGAGCAGTTCTTC. Translating it yields CATSDHGTGLNEQFF.

The chain recombines TRBV28 with TRBJ1-2; 8 nucleotides align to TRBD1. With 4 bases clipped from V and 1 base from J, the junction kept 8 bases outside the gene matches. Germline V gene lookup returns CDR1 MDHEN and CDR2 SYDVKM. This CDR3 region has 16 residues. In DNA form, the CDR3 reads TGTGCCAGCAGTTCTACCGGACAGGGATATAACTATGGCTACACCTTC. Protein sequence: CASSSTGQGYNYGYTF.

The chain uses TRBV7-9 and TRBJ2-1; 11 positions match TRBD2. The germline CDR1 and CDR2 sequences are SEHNR and FQNEAQ (reference sequence). With V trimmed by 2 bases and J by 5 bases, 5 bases remained unmatched. CDR3 length: 16 amino acids. In DNA, the CDR3 is TGTGCCAGCAGCTTAATGGGGACTAGCGGCCACAATGAGCAGTTCTTC. Residues: CASSLMGTSGHNEQFF.

This sequence joins TRBV9 and TRBJ2-1, with D possibly matching TRBD1 (5 bases). This CDR3 is built from 14 residues. CDR1 SGDLS and CDR2 YYNGEE come from the germline V gene. V lost 0 bases and J 6 bases, leaving 10 bases between the germline ends. CDR3 amino acids: CASSVGQTTNEQFF. In DNA form, the CDR3 reads TGTGCCAGCAGCGTAGGACAGACGACCAATGAGCAGTTCTTC.

In this sample, this clone turned up once. The rearrangement uses TRBV4-1 and TRBJ2-7, with unresolved D. This CDR3 has 13 residues. The V end lost 0 bases, the J end lost 3 bases, and 6 bases lay between the germline ends. Germline CDR1 reads MGHRA; CDR2 reads YSYEKL. The CDR3: CASSQEPGYEQYF. Here the CDR3 DNA reads TGCGCCAGCAGCCAAGAGCCCGGCTACGAGCAGTACTTC.

The rearrangement joins TRBV6-5 to TRBJ2-7; 10 nucleotides match TRBD2. This CDR3 region has 14 residues. Germline CDR1 and CDR2: MNHEY and SVGAGI. The ends lost 6 bases at V and 11 bases at J; junction bases unmatched: 13. The CDR3 region is CASRAGGTSVVKYF. The CDR3 coding sequence is TGTGCCAGCAGGGCGGGAGGGACTAGCGTGGTGAAGTACTTC.

The rearrangement uses TRBV7-2 and TRBJ2-2; no clear D. The CDR3 loop spans 13 amino acids. V was pared by 2 bases and J by 5 bases, with 6 bases between. Looked up from germline, CDR1 is SGHTA and CDR2 is FQGNSA. The CDR3 region is CASSLHSTGELFF. The DNA of the CDR3 is TGTGCCAGCAGCTTACATTCTACCGGGGAGCTGTTTTTT.

The chain couples TRBV5-8 to TRBJ1-1; maybe TRBD1 (6 bases). Germline values: CDR1 SGHTS, CDR2 YDEGEE. CDR3 size: 14 residues. V was shortened by 4 bases and J by 0 bases, with 10 bases between the two germline ends. CDR3 in amino acids: CASSTGQLNTEAFF. The CDR3 nucleotides are TGTGCCAGCAGCACAGGGCAATTGAACACTGAAGCTTTCTTT. Complete variable domain (other parts from reference TRBV5-8 and TRBJ1-1): EAGVTQSPTHLIKTRGQQATLRCSPISGHTSVYWYQQALGLGLQFLLWYDEGEERNRGNFPPRFSGRQFPNYSSELNVNALELEDSALYLCASSTGQLNTEAFFGQGTRLTVV.

The CDR3 region has the DNA TGTGCCAGCAGCTTGATTGAGGGGTTGGGGCAGCCCCAGCATTTT. Encoded protein: CASSLIEGLGQPQHF. The chain links TRBV5-8 to TRBJ1-5; possible D gene TRBD1, 5 bases. The CDR3 is 15 residues long. The V end was cut by 1 base, the J end by 7 bases, with 15 bases between. The germline CDR1 and CDR2 sequences are SGHTS and YDEGEE.

This chain uses TRBV6-1 with TRBJ2-6; no definite D call. The CDR3 runs 16 residues. Per germline, CDR1 MNHNS and CDR2 SASEGT. Between the trimmed V and J ends, which lost 1 base and 4 bases, there was a span of 11 bases. The CDR3 nucleotides are TGTGCCAGCAGTGAAGTGCCCGAAGCGGGGGCCAACGTCCTGACTTTC. It encodes CASSEVPEAGANVLTF.

The V gene is TRBV19, the J gene TRBJ2-5; 11 nucleotides line up with TRBD2. This CDR3 region has 16 residues. V shed 4 bases and J 1 base; nucleotides not matched to a gene: 5. The germline V gene encodes CDR1 LNHDA and CDR2 SQIVND (reference sequence). The CDR3 spells CASSKGLAATQETQYF. Written as DNA, the CDR3 is TGTGCCAGTAGTAAGGGACTAGCGGCTACCCAAGAGACCCAGTACTTC.

This clone is judged medium-sized. This chain links TRBV27 with TRBJ2-5, with 13 bases matching TRBD2. The CDR3 totals 14 residues. After removal of 5 bases from V and 5 bases from J, the junction contained 2 bases not matched to a gene. The germline CDR1 and CDR2 sequences are MNHEY and SMNVEV (reference sequence). CDR3 sequence: CASSGTSGTETQYF. The CDR3 bases are TGTGCCAGCAGTGGGACTAGCGGGACTGAGACCCAGTACTTC.